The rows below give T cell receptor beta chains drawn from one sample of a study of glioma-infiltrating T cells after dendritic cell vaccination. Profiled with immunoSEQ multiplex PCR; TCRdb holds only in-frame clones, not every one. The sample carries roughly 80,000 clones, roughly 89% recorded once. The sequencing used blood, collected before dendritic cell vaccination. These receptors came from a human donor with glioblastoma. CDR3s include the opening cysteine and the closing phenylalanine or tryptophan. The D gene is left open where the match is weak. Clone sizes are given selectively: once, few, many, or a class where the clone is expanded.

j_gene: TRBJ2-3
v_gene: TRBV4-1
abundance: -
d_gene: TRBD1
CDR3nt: TGCGCCAGCAGCCCACAGGGGGTCACAGATACGCAGTATTTT
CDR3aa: CASSPQGVTDTQYF

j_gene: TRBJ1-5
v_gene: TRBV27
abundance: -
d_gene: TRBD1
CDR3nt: TGTGCCAGCAGTCCAGACAGGGGACGCAGCAATCAGCCCCAGCATTTT
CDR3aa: CASSPDRGRSNQPQHF

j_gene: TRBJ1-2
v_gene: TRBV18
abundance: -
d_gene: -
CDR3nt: TGTGCCAGCTCCCAAACCGGTCGAGGGCCTTATGGCTACACCTTC
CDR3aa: CASSQTGRGPYGYTF

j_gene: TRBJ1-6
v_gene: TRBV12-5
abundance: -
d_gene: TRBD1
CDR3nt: TGTGCTAGTGGTCCTGACAGGGTCAAAAATTCACCCCTCCACTTT
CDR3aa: CASGPDRVKNSPLHF

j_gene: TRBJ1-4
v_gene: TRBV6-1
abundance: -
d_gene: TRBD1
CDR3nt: TGTGCCAGCATGGGACAGTCTAATGAAAAACTGTTTTTT
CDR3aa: CASMGQSNEKLFF

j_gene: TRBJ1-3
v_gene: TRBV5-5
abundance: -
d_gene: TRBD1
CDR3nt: TGTGCCAGCAGCTTGAGGGACAGGGGAGTGTTTTCTGGAAACACCATATATTTT
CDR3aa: CASSLRDRGVFSGNTIYF

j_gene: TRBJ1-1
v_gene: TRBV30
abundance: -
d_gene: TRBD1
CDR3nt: TGTGCCTGGAGGACCGGGACAGCGAACACTGAAGCTTTCTTT
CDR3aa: CAWRTGTANTEAFF

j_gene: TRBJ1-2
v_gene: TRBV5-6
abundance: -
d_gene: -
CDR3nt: TGTGCCAGCAGCTTGGATACAGTGAGCTACACCTTC
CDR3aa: CASSLDTVSYTF

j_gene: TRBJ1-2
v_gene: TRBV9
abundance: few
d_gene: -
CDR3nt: TGTGCCAGCAGTCTAGGGTGGGAGAATGGCTACACCTTC
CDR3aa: CASSLGWENGYTF

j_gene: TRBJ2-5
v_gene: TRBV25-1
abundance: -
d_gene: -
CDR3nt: TGTGCCAGCAGTGGCGGGACCGGTACACAAGAGACCCAGTACTTC
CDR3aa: CASSGGTGTQETQYF

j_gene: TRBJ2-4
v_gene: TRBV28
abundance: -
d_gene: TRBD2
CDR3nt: TGTGCCAGCAGTTTGTTCACTAGCGGGGGGGTCAAAAACATTCAGTACTTC
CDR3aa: CASSLFTSGGVKNIQYF

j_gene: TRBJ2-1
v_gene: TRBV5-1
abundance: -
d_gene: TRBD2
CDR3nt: TGCGCCAGCAGCTTGACTAGCGGGAGTGTCGATGAGCAGTTCTTC
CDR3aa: CASSLTSGSVDEQFF

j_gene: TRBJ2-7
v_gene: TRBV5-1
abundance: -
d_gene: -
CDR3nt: TGCGCCAGCAGCTTGGCCGGGCGGGGGCCCTCCTACGAGCAGTACTTC
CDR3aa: CASSLAGRGPSYEQYF

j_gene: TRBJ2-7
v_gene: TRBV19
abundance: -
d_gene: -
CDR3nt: TGTGCCAGTAGTATAGATCCCATGACAGGAACCAACGAGCAGTACTTC
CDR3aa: CASSIDPMTGTNEQYF

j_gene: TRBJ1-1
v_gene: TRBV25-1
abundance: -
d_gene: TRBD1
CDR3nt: TGTGCCAGCTGGGACAGAACGAACACTGAAGCTTTCTTT
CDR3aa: CASWDRTNTEAFF

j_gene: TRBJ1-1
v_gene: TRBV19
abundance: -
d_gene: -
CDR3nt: TGTGCCAGTAGTACCCCCGCTTCGGGGACTGAAGCTTTCTTT
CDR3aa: CASSTPASGTEAFF

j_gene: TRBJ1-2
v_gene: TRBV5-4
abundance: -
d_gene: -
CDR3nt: TGTGCCAGCGGTGATGTCGGACACCCGACTGGCTATGGCTACACCTTC
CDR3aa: CASGDVGHPTGYGYTF

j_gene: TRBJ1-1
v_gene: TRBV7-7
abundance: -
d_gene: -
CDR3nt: TGTGCTAGCAGCCCATCGCGCGGGAGGATTGAAGCTTTCTTT
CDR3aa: CASSPSRGRIEAFF

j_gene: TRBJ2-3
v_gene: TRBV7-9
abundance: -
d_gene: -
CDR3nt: TGTGCCAGCAGCTTAGCCGAGGCGACAGATACGCAGTATTTT
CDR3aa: CASSLAEATDTQYF

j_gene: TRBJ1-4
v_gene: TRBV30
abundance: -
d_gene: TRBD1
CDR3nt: TGTGCCTTGGGAGGGACAGGAGCAACTAATGAAAAACTGTTTTTT
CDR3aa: CALGGTGATNEKLFF

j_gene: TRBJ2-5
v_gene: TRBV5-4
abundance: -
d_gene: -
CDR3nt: TGTGCCAGCAGCTTGGGGGCGATCCAAGAGACCCAGTACTTC
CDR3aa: CASSLGAIQETQYF

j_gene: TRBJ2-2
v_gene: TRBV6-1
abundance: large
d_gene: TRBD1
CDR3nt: TGTGCCAGCAGCACCGGGACAGATACCGGGGAGCTGTTTTTT
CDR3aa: CASSTGTDTGELFF

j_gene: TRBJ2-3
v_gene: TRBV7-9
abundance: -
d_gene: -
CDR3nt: TGTGCCAGCAGCCCTCGTTGGGCACCAAGCACAGATACGCAGTATTTT
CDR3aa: CASSPRWAPSTDTQYF

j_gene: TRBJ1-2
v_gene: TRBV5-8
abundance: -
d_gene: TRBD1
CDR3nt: TGTGCCAGCAGCTTGGGGCTGGGGGGACAGGGGAACTATGGCTACACCTTC
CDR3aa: CASSLGLGGQGNYGYTF

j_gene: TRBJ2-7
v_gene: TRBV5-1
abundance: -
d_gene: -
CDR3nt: TGCGCCAGCAGTCAACCTAATTACGAGCAGTACTTC
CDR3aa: CASSQPNYEQYF